This TCR beta chain was identified during a study of blood T cell repertoires in COVID-19. This clone was counted a single time. This table comes from immunoSEQ multiplex PCR, and its TCRdb copy is limited to in-frame clones, with some not included. The sample yields roughly 300,000 clones, 70% to 90% seen once. Source material: peripheral blood. The TCR originated in a man aged 18 to 29 who had recovered from COVID-19.

This CDR3 reads CASSQDHVTGTEAFF. CDR3 bases: TGCGCCAGCAGCCAAGACCACGTCACAGGCACTGAAGCTTTCTTT. The chain is built from TRBV4-3 and TRBJ1-1, with D possibly TRBD1 on 5 matching bases. Germline V gene lookup returns CDR1 LGHNA and CDR2 YSLEER. The CDR3 is 15 residues long. V was cut by 0 bases and J by 4 bases, with 12 bases left in between.